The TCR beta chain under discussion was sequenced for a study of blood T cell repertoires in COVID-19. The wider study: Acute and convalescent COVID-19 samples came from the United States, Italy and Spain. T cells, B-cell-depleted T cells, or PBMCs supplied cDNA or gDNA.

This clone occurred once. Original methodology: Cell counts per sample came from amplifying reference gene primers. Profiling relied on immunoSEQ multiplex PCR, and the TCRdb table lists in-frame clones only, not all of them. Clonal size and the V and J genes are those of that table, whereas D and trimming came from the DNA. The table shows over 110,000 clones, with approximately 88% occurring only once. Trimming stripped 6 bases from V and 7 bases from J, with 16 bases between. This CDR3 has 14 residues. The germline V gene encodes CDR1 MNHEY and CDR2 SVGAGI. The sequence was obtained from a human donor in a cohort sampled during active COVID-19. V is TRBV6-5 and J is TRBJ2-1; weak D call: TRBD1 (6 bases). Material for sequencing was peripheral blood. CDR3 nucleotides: TGTGCCAGCAGCCTTTGGATAGGGGGTAATGAGCAGTTCTTC. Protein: CASSLWIGGNEQFF.